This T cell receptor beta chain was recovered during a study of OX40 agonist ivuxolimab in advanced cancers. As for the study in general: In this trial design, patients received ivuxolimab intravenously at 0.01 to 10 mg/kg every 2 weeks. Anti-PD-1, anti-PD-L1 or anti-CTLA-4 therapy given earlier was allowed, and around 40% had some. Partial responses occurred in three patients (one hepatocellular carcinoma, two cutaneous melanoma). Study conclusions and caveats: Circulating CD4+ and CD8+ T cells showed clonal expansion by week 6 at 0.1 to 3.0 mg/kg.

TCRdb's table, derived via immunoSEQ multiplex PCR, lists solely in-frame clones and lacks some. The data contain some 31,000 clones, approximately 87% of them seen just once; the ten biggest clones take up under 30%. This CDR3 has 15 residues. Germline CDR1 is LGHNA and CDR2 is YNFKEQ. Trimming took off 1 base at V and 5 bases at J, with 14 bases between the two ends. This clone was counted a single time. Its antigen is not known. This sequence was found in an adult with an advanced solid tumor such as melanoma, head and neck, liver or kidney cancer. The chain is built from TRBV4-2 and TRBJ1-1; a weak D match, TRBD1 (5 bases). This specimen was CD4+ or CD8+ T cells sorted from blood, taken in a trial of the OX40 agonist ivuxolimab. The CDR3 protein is CASSQGGNRWTEAFF. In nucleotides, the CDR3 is TGTGCCAGCAGCCAAGGGGGAAACAGGTGGACTGAAGCTTTCTTT.